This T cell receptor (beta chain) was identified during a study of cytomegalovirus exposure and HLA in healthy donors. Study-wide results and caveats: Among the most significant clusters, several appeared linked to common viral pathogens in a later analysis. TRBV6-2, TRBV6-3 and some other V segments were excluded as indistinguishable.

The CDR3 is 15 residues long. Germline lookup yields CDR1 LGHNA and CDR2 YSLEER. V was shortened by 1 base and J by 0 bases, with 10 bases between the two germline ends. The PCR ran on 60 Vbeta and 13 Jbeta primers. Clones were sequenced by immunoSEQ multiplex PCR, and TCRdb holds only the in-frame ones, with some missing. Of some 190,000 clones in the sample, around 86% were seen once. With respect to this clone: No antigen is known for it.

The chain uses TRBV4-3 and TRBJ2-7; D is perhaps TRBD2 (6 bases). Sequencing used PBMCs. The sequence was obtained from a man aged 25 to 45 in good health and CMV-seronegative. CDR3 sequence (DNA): TGCGCCAGCAGCCAAGTACGGGAGTCCTCCTACGAGCAGTACTTC. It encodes CASSQVRESSYEQYF.